The source of this T cell receptor beta chain is a study of T cells generated in artificial thymic organoids. Study results and caveats: Organoid-derived CD8 single positive T cells showed physiological TCR clonotype diversity.

Details on this clonotype: Its cognate antigen is unknown.

V was clipped by 2 bases and J by 3 bases, with 7 bases between them. Looked up from germline, CDR1 is MNHEY and CDR2 is SMNVEV (reference sequence). The CDR3 is 13 residues long. Healthy adult donors gave non-mobilized peripheral blood. Primary CD8+ T cells were isolated by magnetic bead enrichment. Separate semi-nested PCRs amplified TCRalpha and TCRbeta libraries using constant-region reverse primers in TRAC or TRBC. One entry per CDR3 protein, called by TCRdb with MiXCR from the 5' RACE reads. This table has about 5,600 distinct CDR3 sequences, 30% to 40% appearing once. The sequence was collected from a human donor who gave cord blood stem cells for thymic organoid culture, a cardiac surgery patient who gave postnatal thymus, or a blood donor (not recorded which). The J gene is TRBJ1-2, the V gene TRBV27, with D possibly TRBD1 on 5 matching bases. What was sequenced was naive CD8+ T cells from blood. The subset: CD3+TCRalphabeta+CD8SP T cells; for blood, CD45RO-CCR7+ naive CD8+ T cells. The CDR3 loop reads CASSLQGDYGYTF. CDR3 in DNA: TGTGCCAGCAGTTTACAGGGCGACTATGGCTACACCTTC.